These 19 T cell receptor beta chains were all obtained from the same sample, sequenced in a study of T cell responses to AZD1222 COVID-19 vaccine. The method was immunoSEQ multiplex PCR; TCRdb's version includes in-frame clones alone and lacks a portion of them. The repertoire consists of about 120,000 clones, with roughly nine tenths occurring once and the leading ten covering 2% to 2.5%. Here the sequenced sample was peripheral blood, taken on day 0 of AZD1222 vaccination. These receptors were obtained from an adult in good health.

The rearrangement uses TRBV9 and TRBJ1-6; D is unclear. CDR1 SGDLS and CDR2 YYNGEE come from the germline V gene. V was clipped by 3 bases and J by 2 bases, with 12 bases between them. The CDR3 is 16 residues long. The CDR3 DNA sequence: TGTGCCAGCAGCGACAGAGTCGTGCCCTATAATTCACCCCTCCACTTT. This translates into CASSDRVVPYNSPLHF.

CDR3 loop: CATSRDSGRAADTQYF. CDR3 in DNA: TGTGCCACCAGCAGAGATAGCGGCAGGGCCGCAGATACGCAGTATTTT. This chain links TRBV15 with TRBJ2-3, with D possibly matching TRBD2 (6 bases). Trimming removed 0 bases from V and 4 bases from J, with 14 bases in between. Germline-derived CDR1 and CDR2 are LNHNV and YYDKDF (reference sequence). This CDR3 is built from 16 residues.

This chain connects TRBV7-3 to TRBJ2-1, with TRBD2 as a possible D gene (6 bases). The CDR3 has 15 amino acids. Looked up from germline, CDR1 is SGHTA and CDR2 is FQGTGA. Trimming pared 5 bases from V and 1 base from J, leaving 12 bases between. The CDR3 region is CASSAGTQSYNEQFF. For the CDR3, the DNA is TGTGCCAGCAGCGCCGGGACTCAATCCTACAATGAGCAGTTCTTC. Drawing the rest from reference TRBV7-3 and TRBJ2-1, the complete variable domain is GAGVSQTPSNKVTEKGKYVELRCDPISGHTALYWYRQSLGQGPEFLIYFQGTGAADDSGLPNDRFFAVRPEGSVSTLKIQRTERGDSAVYLCASSAGTQSYNEQFFGPGTRLTVL.

The chain joins TRBV28 to TRBJ2-6; TRBD1 might be the D (5 bases). Trimming pared 10 bases from V and 3 bases from J, leaving 16 bases between. The germline gives CDR1 MDHEN, CDR2 SYDVKM. The CDR3 sequence is 15 residues long. This CDR3 is CATSQATGGANVLTF. The CDR3 region has the DNA TGTGCCACGTCACAGGCCACGGGTGGGGCCAACGTCCTGACTTTC.

The genes are TRBV7-2 and TRBJ1-2; D is uncertain. Trimming took off 1 base at V and 0 bases at J, with 6 bases between the two ends. The CDR3 is 14 amino acids. CDR1 SGHTA and CDR2 FQGNSA come from the germline V gene. CDR3 loop: CASSLGRTNYGYTF. Written as DNA, the CDR3 is TGTGCCAGCAGCTTAGGGCGAACTAACTATGGCTACACCTTC.

This chain connects TRBV27 to TRBJ1-1; D gene unclear. Trimming left V 3 bases short and J 0 bases short, with 11 bases between. CDR1 is MNHEY and CDR2 is SMNVEV in the germline V gene (reference sequence). CDR3 length: 15 residues. CDR3 loop: CASSFNQKMNTEAFF. The CDR3 nucleotides are TGTGCCAGCAGTTTTAATCAGAAGATGAACACTGAAGCTTTCTTT.

The chain carries TRBV10-3 and TRBJ2-6, with no clear D. V was clipped by 3 bases and J by 0 bases, with 9 bases between them. CDR1 and CDR2 (germline): ENHRY, SYGVKD. The CDR3 loop spans 16 amino acids. CDR3 residues: CAISETAASGANVLTF. Written as DNA, the CDR3 is TGTGCCATCAGTGAAACGGCAGCCTCTGGGGCCAACGTCCTGACTTTC.

This clone was picked up one time. CDR3 nucleotide sequence: TGTGCCAGCCAAGATCGGGACACCTCCTACGAGCAGTACTTC. It codes for CASQDRDTSYEQYF. V gene TRBV18 combines with J gene TRBJ2-7; D may be TRBD1 (6 bases). Germline loops: CDR1 KGHSH, CDR2 LQKENI. The CDR3 sequence is 14 residues long. Trimming left V 8 bases short and J 0 bases short, with 14 bases between.

The chain links TRBV7-6 to TRBJ1-4; tentative D call: TRBD1 (6 bases). The CDR3 loop spans 15 amino acids. V gave up 1 base and J gave up 3 bases, with 9 bases separating them. Germline CDR1 is SGHVS and CDR2 is FNYEAQ. This CDR3 reads CASSLVGGANEKLFF. In DNA form, the CDR3 reads TGTGCCAGCAGCTTAGTAGGGGGTGCTAATGAAAAACTGTTTTTT.

The V call is TRBV30, the J call TRBJ2-5, with D unclear. V dropped 0 bases and J dropped 4 bases, with 18 bases sitting between them. Germline values: CDR1 GTSNPN, CDR2 SVGIG (reference sequence). The CDR3 consists of 16 residues. The CDR3 nucleotides read TGTGCCTGGAGTGTACCCTTGGGCAGTACAAGAGAGACCCAGTACTTC. Encoded protein: CAWSVPLGSTRETQYF.

The genes are TRBV18 and TRBJ2-1; D is possibly TRBD1 (5 bases). Germline CDR1 KGHSH, CDR2 LQKENI. This CDR3 is built from 14 residues. V lost 3 bases and J lost 2, with 8 bases in between. This chain's CDR3 is CASSPGRAYNEQFF. The CDR3 coding sequence is TGTGCCAGCTCACCGGGCAGGGCCTACAATGAGCAGTTCTTC.

This clone was detected only once. The chain combines TRBV9 with TRBJ2-2; TRBD1 might be the D (6 bases). In germline, CDR1 is SGDLS, CDR2 YYNGEE. This CDR3 comprises 16 residues. V lost 3 bases and J lost 0, with 12 bases in between. This chain's CDR3 is CASSAAGGPNTGELFF. The CDR3 DNA sequence: TGTGCCAGCAGCGCCGCTGGGGGCCCGAACACCGGGGAGCTGTTTTTT. The variable domain in full, with the rest retrieved from reference TRBV9 and TRBJ2-2, is DSGVTQTPKHLITATGQRVTLRCSPRSGDLSVYWYQQSLDQGLQFLIQYYNGEERAKGNILERFSAQQFPDLHSELNLSSLELGDSALYFCASSAAGGPNTGELFFGEGSRLTVL.

This rearrangement joins TRBV19 to TRBJ2-2; weak D call: TRBD1 (6 bases). Looked up from germline, CDR1 is LNHDA and CDR2 is SQIVND (reference sequence). The CDR3 is made up of 16 amino acids. Trimming removed 4 bases at V and 5 bases at J, with 17 bases between. The CDR3 spells CASSTPTGPDTGELFF. CDR3 nucleotides: TGTGCCAGTAGTACGCCGACAGGACCAGATACCGGGGAGCTGTTTTTT.

The rearrangement joins TRBV30 to TRBJ2-7; no clear D. The V gene's germline CDR1 is GTSNPN and CDR2 SVGIG (reference sequence). V lost 4 bases, J lost 1 base, and 5 bases lay in between. The CDR3 covers 11 residues. The DNA for the CDR3 is TGTGCCTGGAAGGTTTCCTACGAGCAGTACTTC. It yields the protein CAWKVSYEQYF.

The chain joins TRBV5-1 to TRBJ1-4; D is perhaps TRBD1 (5 bases). This CDR3 has 13 amino acids. V lost 7 bases and J 11 bases, leaving 18 bases between the germline ends. The V gene's germline CDR1 is SGHRS and CDR2 YFSETQ. This CDR3 reads CASARDGASKLFF. The DNA of the CDR3 is TGCGCCAGCGCCCGGGACGGGGCTAGCAAACTGTTTTTT. Full variable domain (rest looked up from reference TRBV5-1 and TRBJ1-4): KAGVTQTPRYLIKTRGQQVTLSCSPISGHRSVSWYQQTPGQGLQFLFEYFSETQRNKGNFPGRFSGRQFSNSRSEMNVSTLELGDSALYLCASARDGASKLFFGSGTQLSVL.

The chain carries TRBV7-8 and TRBJ2-3; 8 nucleotides match TRBD2. The J segment lost 3 bases and the V segment lost 5 bases, leaving 7 bases of the junction unmatched. This CDR3 comprises 15 residues. CDR1 and CDR2 from the germline V gene are SGHVS and FQNEAQ. The CDR3 bases are TGTGCCAGCAGCCCTTGGACTAGCTATACAGATACGCAGTATTTT. It specifies CASSPWTSYTDTQYF.

The V gene is TRBV3-1 (or the pseudogene TRBV3-2), the J gene TRBJ2-7, with 8 positions matching TRBD2. Germline CDR1 reads LGHDT; CDR2 reads YNNKEL (reference sequence). V trimming: 0 bases; J trimming: 0 bases; junction bases outside the gene matches: 1. The CDR3 length is 15 residues. The CDR3 is CASSQELADSYEQYF. The CDR3 DNA reads as TGTGCCAGCAGCCAAGAACTAGCGGACTCCTACGAGCAGTACTTC.

Only a few counts were recorded for this clone. The rearrangement links TRBV30 to TRBJ1-1, with D tentatively TRBD1 (6 bases). Per germline, CDR1 GTSNPN and CDR2 SVGIG (reference sequence). CDR3 length equals 13 residues. The ends were cut back, 4 bases at V and 2 bases at J, with 11 bases in the middle. CDR3 coding DNA: TGTGCCTGGAAAGGGACACTTAACACTGAAGCTTTCTTT. Translating it yields CAWKGTLNTEAFF.

The chain employs TRBV12-3 or TRBV12-4 and TRBJ2-2; no clear D gene. This CDR3 comprises 13 residues. Trimming cost V 2 bases and J 1 base, with 2 bases left between them. CDR3 region: CASSLLNTGELFF. The DNA for the CDR3 is TGTGCCAGCAGTTTATTGAACACCGGGGAGCTGTTTTTT.